The source of this TCR beta chain is a study of beta chain features in type 1 diabetes. Findings and limits, study-wide: TCRB repertoires of naive, central memory and Treg cells appeared more similar among patients than among healthy donors.

CDR1 LGHNA and CDR2 YNFKEQ come from the germline V gene. The CDR3 loop spans 15 amino acids. Trimming at V came to 1 base and at J to 1 base, leaving 2 bases not matched to a gene. The entirety of the isolated RNA underwent reverse transcription, so expressed TCRB transcripts were sequenced. The protocol was immunoSEQ multiplex PCR, while the TCRdb copy is restricted to in-frame clones and leaves out a portion. The sample carries roughly 230,000 clones, about 10% recorded once. With respect to this clone: Its matching antigen is unknown.

This TCR was sampled from a woman under 30 in good health. The chain joins TRBV4-2 to TRBJ1-1, with TRBD1 identical over 8 bases. The material sequenced was naive CD4+ T cells from blood. CDR3 protein: CASSQAGQGNTEAFF. CDR3 coding DNA: TGTGCCAGCAGCCAAGCTGGACAGGGGAACACTGAAGCTTTCTTT.